The source of this T cell receptor (beta chain) is a study of blood T cell repertoires in COVID-19 (dated by TCRdb to the early 2020s). Study-wide context: Samples from collaborators originated in the United States, Italy and Spain and spanned both the acute and convalescent phases of COVID-19. The prospective study material was composed of cDNA or gDNA derived from T cells, B-cell-depleted T cells, or PBMCs. Subjects who had been exposed to COVID-19, were actively infected with it, or had recovered from it provided the deeply sampled blood TCRbeta repertoires that made up the dataset. A freely available public database, intended as a resource for researchers studying the immune response to SARS-CoV-2, is where the repertoires were released. Samples were obtained from the ongoing ImmuneRACE study (first 160 participants) and from 1,254 subjects provided by 6 global collaborators. Nearly every sample came with metadata listing a de-identified subject ID, COVID-19 status, age in years and sex. Where HLA class I and class II types were available, the types were taken from metadata supplied by the sample provider, not from assay-based typing. Findings and caveats that apply to the study as a whole: The amount of clinical and demographic metadata varied by source and participant and was provided uncurated.

This clone has a single count. This clone's antigen is unknown. Base quality data are lacking; no much larger clone is found one base away. TCRbeta CDR3 regions were amplified from genomic DNA by means of the immunoSEQ Assay, a bias-controlled multiplex PCR. The study's own analysis went as follows. Nucleated cell counts per sample were estimated from amplification of reference gene primers within the assay. Sequence reads were collapsed and filtered to measure the absolute abundance of every unique TCRbeta CDR3 rearrangement. For each sample, productive Simpson clonality was calculated by taking the square root of Simpson's diversity index across productive rearrangements. In its TCRdb copy, this immuneACCESS table keeps in-frame sequences only and misses some clones. Where compared with another copy, unresolved V genes explain less than half of these, and the others have no known cause. V and J calls and clone size are copied from that table; D and trimming were computed from the DNA. The sample table records over 100,000 clones; more than 85% of these occur just once. In total, the top ten clones hold around 4.2% of the sample.

One collaborating source in Seattle enrolled patients while the patients were actively infected and followed the patients over time throughout the course of disease. Whole blood was collected in K2EDTA tubes by collaborating institutions according to the institutions' own protocols. For TCRbeta analysis, collaborator samples were shipped as frozen whole blood, as isolated PBMCs, or as DNA extracted from either sample type. The junction shows trimming of 5 bases on V and 8 bases on J, plus 27 bases between the germline ends. From cysteine to phenylalanine, the CDR3 is 17 amino acids long. Only CDR3 DNA remains: 51 bases, in frame from the first base. Sequences PRHDT (CDR1) and FYEKMQ (CDR2) are obtained from the germline V gene (reference sequence).

Rearrangement joined TRBV13 to TRBJ1-2; the D gene is unclear. This clonotype was obtained from a man aged 60-69 years with COVID-19, enrolled during active disease. Sequenced material: peripheral blood. The CDR3: CASSTRRQVHSNEGYTF. At the DNA level, the sequence is TGTGCCAGCAGCACCAGGCGCCAGGTCCACTCTAATGAGGGCTACACCTTC.